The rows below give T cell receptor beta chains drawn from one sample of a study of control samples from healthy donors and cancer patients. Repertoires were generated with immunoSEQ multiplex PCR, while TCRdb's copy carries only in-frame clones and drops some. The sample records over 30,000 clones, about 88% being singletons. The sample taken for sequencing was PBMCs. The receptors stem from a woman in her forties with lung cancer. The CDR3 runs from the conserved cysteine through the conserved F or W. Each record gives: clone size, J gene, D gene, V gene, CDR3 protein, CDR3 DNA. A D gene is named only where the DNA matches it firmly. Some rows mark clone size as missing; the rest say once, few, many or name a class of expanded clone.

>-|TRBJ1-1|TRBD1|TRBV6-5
CASSLGQRGTEAFF
TGTGCCAGCAGTTTGGGACAGAGAGGAACTGAAGCTTTCTTT
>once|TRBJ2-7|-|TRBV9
CASSSGSLSYEQYF
TGTGCCAGCAGCTCCGGGTCTTTATCCTACGAGCAGTACTTC
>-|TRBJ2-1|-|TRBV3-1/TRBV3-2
CASSQDQLGKQFF
TGTGCCAGCAGCCAAGATCAGCTAGGGAAGCAGTTCTTC
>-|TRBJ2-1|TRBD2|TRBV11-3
CASSPGTSGGVYNEQFF
TGTGCCAGCAGCCCCGGGACTAGCGGGGGAGTATACAATGAGCAGTTCTTC
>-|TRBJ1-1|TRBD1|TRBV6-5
CASSRDRVVNTEAFF
TGTGCCAGCAGCCGGGACAGGGTAGTGAACACTGAAGCTTTCTTT
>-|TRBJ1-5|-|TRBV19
CASSYVRGNQPQHF
TGTGCCAGTAGTTATGTGAGGGGCAATCAGCCCCAGCATTTT
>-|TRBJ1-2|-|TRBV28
CASSLPSNRRTDYGYTF
TGTGCCAGCAGTTTACCCTCGAACAGACGCACCGACTATGGCTACACCTTC
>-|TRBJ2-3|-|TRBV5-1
CASSLVRSTDTQYF
TGCGCCAGCAGCTTGGTTCGCTCCACAGATACGCAGTATTTT
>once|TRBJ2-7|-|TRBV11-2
CASSSHGEAYEQYF
TGTGCCAGCAGCTCCCACGGAGAGGCCTACGAGCAGTACTTC
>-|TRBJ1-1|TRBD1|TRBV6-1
CASSESTGRDTEAFF
TGTGCCAGCAGTGAATCGACAGGGAGGGACACTGAAGCTTTCTTT
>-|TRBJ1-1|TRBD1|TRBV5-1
CASGPGTGFNAEAFF
TGCGCCAGCGGTCCCGGGACAGGGTTCAACGCTGAAGCTTTCTTT
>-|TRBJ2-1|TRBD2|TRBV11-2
CASTLSGRNNEQFF
TGTGCCAGCACCCTAAGCGGGAGAAACAATGAGCAGTTCTTC
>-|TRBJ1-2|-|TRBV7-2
CASSLRRDNYGYTF
TGTGCCAGCAGCTTAAGACGAGATAACTATGGCTACACCTTC
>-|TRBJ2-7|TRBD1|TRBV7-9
CASSLGGTGAAYEQYF
TGTGCCAGCAGCTTAGGGGGGACAGGGGCGGCCTACGAGCAGTACTTC
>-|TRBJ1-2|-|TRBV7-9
CASSPQDIYGYTF
TGTGCCAGCAGTCCTCAGGACATCTATGGCTACACCTTC
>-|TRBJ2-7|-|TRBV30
CAWRAGAYEQYF
TGTGCCTGGAGGGCAGGGGCTTACGAGCAGTACTTC
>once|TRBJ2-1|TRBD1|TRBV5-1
CASSGGQGRDNEQFF
TGCGCCAGCAGCGGCGGACAGGGAAGGGACAATGAGCAGTTCTTC
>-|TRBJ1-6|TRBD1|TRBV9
CASSPGGGMSPLHF
TGTGCCAGCAGCCCAGGGGGCGGGATGTCACCCCTCCACTTT
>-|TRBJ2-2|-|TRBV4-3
CASSLRPAGSYTPNTGELFF
TGCGCCAGCAGCCTCCGACCAGCGGGTTCGTACACTCCGAACACCGGGGAGCTGTTTTTT
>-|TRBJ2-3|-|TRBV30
CAWRKRGQSTDTQYF
TGTGCCTGGAGGAAACGGGGTCAAAGCACAGATACGCAGTATTTT
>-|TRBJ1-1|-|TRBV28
CASSFPTENTEAFF
TGTGCCAGCAGTTTCCCGACCGAGAACACTGAAGCTTTCTTT
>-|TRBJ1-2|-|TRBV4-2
CASSHPALSGRDYGYTF
TGTGCCAGCAGCCATCCCGCTCTTTCGGGGAGAGACTATGGCTACACCTTC
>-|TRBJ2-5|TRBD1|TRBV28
CASSLTGGSLETQYF
TGTGCCAGCAGCTTAACAGGGGGCAGTTTAGAGACCCAGTACTTC
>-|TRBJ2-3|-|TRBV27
CASSLRGPLGDTQYF
TGTGCCAGCAGTTTAAGGGGACCCTTGGGAGATACGCAGTATTTT
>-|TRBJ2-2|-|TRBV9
CASSVGQTGELFF
TGTGCCAGCAGCGTTGGACAAACCGGGGAGCTGTTTTTT
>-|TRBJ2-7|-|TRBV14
CASSQEGHRERYEQYF
TGTGCCAGCAGCCAAGAGGGTCACAGGGAGCGGTACGAGCAGTACTTC
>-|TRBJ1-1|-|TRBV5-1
CASSLDRVGTEAFF
TGCGCCAGCAGCTTGGACAGGGTGGGCACTGAAGCTTTCTTT
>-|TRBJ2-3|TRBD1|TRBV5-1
CASSPPTGIGTDTQYF
TGCGCCAGCAGCCCTCCGACAGGGATCGGGACAGATACGCAGTATTTT
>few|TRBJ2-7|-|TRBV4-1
CASSQDSGWGIYEQYF
TGCGCCAGCAGCCAAGATTCTGGGTGGGGTATCTACGAGCAGTACTTC
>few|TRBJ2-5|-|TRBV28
CASSYRETQYF
TGTGCCAGCAGTTACCGAGAGACCCAGTACTTC
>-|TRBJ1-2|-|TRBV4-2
CASSQDRALTGYTF
TGTGCCAGCAGCCAAGATAGGGCCTTGACTGGCTACACCTTC
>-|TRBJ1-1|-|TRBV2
CASSARGGQGEAFF
TGTGCCAGCAGTGCGAGGGGGGGGCAGGGTGAAGCTTTCTTT
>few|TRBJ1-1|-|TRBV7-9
CASSLITTGGGTEAFF
TGTGCCAGCAGCCTAATAACGACAGGCGGTGGGACTGAAGCTTTCTTT
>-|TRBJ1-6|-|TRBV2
CASSELGARGSPLHF
TGTGCCAGCAGTGAGTTGGGGGCAAGAGGTTCACCCCTCCACTTT
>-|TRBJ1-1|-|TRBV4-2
CASSQVHTLGGKAFF
TGTGCCAGCAGCCAAGTTCACACGCTAGGAGGGAAAGCTTTCTTT
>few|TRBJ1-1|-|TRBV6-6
CASRGGTGYTEAFF
TGTGCCAGCAGAGGGGGTACTGGGTACACTGAAGCTTTCTTT
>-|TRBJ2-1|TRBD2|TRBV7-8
CASSFGSGGAFHEQFF
TGTGCCAGCAGCTTTGGTAGCGGGGGGGCCTTCCATGAGCAGTTCTTC
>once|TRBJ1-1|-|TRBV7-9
CASKRNRDTEAFF
TGTGCCAGCAAAAGGAATAGGGACACTGAAGCTTTCTTT
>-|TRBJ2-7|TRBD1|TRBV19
CASSISGQGIYEQYF
TGTGCCAGTAGTATTTCCGGACAGGGGATCTACGAGCAGTACTTC
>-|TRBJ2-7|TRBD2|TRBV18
CASSPGTSGISSYEQYF
TGTGCCAGCTCACCAGGGACTAGCGGGATCTCCTCCTACGAGCAGTACTTC